Each of the 5 T cell receptor beta chains below was sequenced from the same sample in a study of shared clonotypes between healthy human individuals. Only in-frame clones appear in the TCRdb table, and some are missing; sequencing was by immunoSEQ multiplex PCR. The sample has 2,500,000 or so clones; about 90% are singletons. The sequencing sample was made of naive CD4+ T cells from PBMCs. Subset denoted: CD45RA+ positively selected. These receptors all stem from a man aged 18 to 30 in good health. Some clones in this sample may be carry-over from other donors' samples.

The V and J genes are TRBV7-8 and TRBJ2-7, with D uncertain. The CDR3 spans 15 residues. Germline V lookup: CDR1 SGHVS, CDR2 FQNEAQ. V lost 1 base to trimming and J lost 2 bases, with 12 bases between them. CDR3 sequence (DNA): TGTGCCAGCAGCTTAGGTCCCGGCAGCCCCTACGAGCAGTACTTC. It encodes CASSLGPGSPYEQYF.

The J gene is TRBJ2-5, the V gene TRBV5-1; D is unresolved. The CDR3 totals 16 residues. Germline CDR1 reads SGHRS; CDR2 reads YFSETQ. Trimming removed 2 bases at V and 2 bases at J, with 16 bases between. CDR3 sequence reads: CASSFGRGDQQETQYF. The CDR3 nucleotides are TGCGCCAGCAGCTTTGGCCGAGGAGACCAGCAAGAGACCCAGTACTTC.

This clone was observed once. The rearrangement joins TRBV28 to TRBJ1-2; weak D call: TRBD1 (6 bases). The CDR3 contains 12 residues. Per the germline V gene, CDR1 is MDHEN and CDR2 is SYDVKM. Trimming pared 11 bases from V and 6 bases from J, leaving 16 bases between. The CDR3 DNA reads TGTGCCGCTGAAGAGGGACAAAATGGCTACACCTTC. Translated: CAAEEGQNGYTF.

The gene calls are TRBV9 and TRBJ2-2; D is unclear. The CDR3 totals 15 residues. The germline V and J ends were trimmed by 5 bases and 7 bases, with 18 bases remaining between them. Germline-derived CDR1 and CDR2 are SGDLS and YYNGEE. CDR3 residues: CASSRGDTTNGELFF. The CDR3 nucleotides are TGTGCCAGCAGTAGAGGTGACACCACGAACGGGGAGCTGTTTTTT.

The chain couples TRBV9 to TRBJ1-1; the match to TRBD1 covers 9 bases. This CDR3 comprises 14 residues. The trim removed 2 bases at V and 4 bases at J, leaving 3 bases unmatched. The germline V gene has CDR1 SGDLS and CDR2 YYNGEE. The CDR3 DNA sequence: TGTGCCAGCAGCGTGTGGACAGGGGCCACTGAAGCTTTCTTT. It codes for CASSVWTGATEAFF.